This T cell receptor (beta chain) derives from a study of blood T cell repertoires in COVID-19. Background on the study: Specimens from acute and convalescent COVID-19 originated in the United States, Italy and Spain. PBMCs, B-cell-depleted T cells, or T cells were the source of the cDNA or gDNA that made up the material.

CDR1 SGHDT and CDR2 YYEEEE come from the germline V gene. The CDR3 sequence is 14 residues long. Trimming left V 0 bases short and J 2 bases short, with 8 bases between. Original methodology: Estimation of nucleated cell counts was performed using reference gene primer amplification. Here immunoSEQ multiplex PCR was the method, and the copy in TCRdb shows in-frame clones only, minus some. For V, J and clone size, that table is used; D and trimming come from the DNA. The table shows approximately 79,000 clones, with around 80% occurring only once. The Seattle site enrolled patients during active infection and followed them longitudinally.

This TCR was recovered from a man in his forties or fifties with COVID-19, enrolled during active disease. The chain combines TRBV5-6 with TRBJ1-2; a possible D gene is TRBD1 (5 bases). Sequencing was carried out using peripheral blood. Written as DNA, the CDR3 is TGTGCCAGCAGCTTGGGACAGCCGAACTATGGCTACACCTTC. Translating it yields CASSLGQPNYGYTF.